This entry lists 31 T cell receptor beta chains sequenced from one sample in a study of regulatory T cells in long-lasting Graves disease. Noted time point: newly diagnosed GD, antithyroid drugs for less than 3 months. From RNA extracted from PBMCs, the TCR library was made. With iRepertoire HTBI primers and Arm-PCR of CDR3 regions, TCR beta libraries were built. MiXCR was run by TCRdb on the multiplex PCR reads, yielding one entry per CDR3 protein. Among fewer than 500,000 distinct CDR3 sequences listed, 15% to 20% were seen once. These data were likewise used in another study, on T cells in Graves' hyperthyroidism and ophthalmopathy.

This material consisted of peripheral blood mononuclear cells (PBMCs), taken at new diagnosis, from a patient treated with antithyroid drugs. Every receptor here comes from a man in his forties or fifties with Graves disease.

Only one count was recorded for this clonotype. This sequence is one base from a far larger clone and is likely a read error. V is TRBV6-1 and J is TRBJ2-7, with 10 bases that match TRBD2. This CDR3 has 15 residues. The germline V gene has CDR1 MNHNS and CDR2 SASEGT. In DNA form, the CDR3 reads TGTGCCAGCAGCCTTAGCGGGAGGACGTCCTACGAGCGGTACTTC. Translating it yields CASSLSGRTSYERYF.

This clonotype was seen a handful of times. The V and J genes are TRBV28 and TRBJ2-1; D tentatively reads TRBD1 or TRBD2 (5 bases each). The length of the CDR3 is 13 residues. CDR1 is MDHEN and CDR2 is SYDVKM in the germline V gene. Trimming took 9 bases from V and 3 from J, leaving 12 bases between them. The CDR3 region has the DNA TGTGCCAGTGTCCCGGGACGCTACAATGAGCAGTTCTTC. Translation: CASVPGRYNEQFF. Full variable domain (outside the CDR3, taken from reference TRBV28 and TRBJ2-1): DVKVTQSSRYLVKRTGEKVFLECVQDMDHENMFWYRQDPGLGLRLIYFSYDVKMKEKGDIPEGYSVSREKKERFSLILESASTNQTSMYLCASVPGRYNEQFFGPGTRLTVL.

This clonotype was observed many times. The V and J genes are TRBV28 and TRBJ2-7, with 11 positions matching TRBD1. The CDR3 has 14 amino acids. Losses at the gene ends were 7 bases for V and 4 bases for J; bases not matched to a gene: 6. Germline assignment: CDR1 MDHEN and CDR2 SYDVKM. Written as DNA, the CDR3 is TGTGCCAGCACCCCCGGGACAGGGGGGTACGAGCAGTACTTC. Its protein product is CASTPGTGGYEQYF. The full variable domain, with the rest looked up from reference TRBV28 and TRBJ2-7, is DVKVTQSSRYLVKRTGEKVFLECVQDMDHENMFWYRQDPGLGLRLIYFSYDVKMKEKGDIPEGYSVSREKKERFSLILESASTNQTSMYLCASTPGTGGYEQYFGPGTRLTVT.

This clonotype was found a few times. J is TRBJ1-5 and V is TRBV28, with no clear D. The CDR3 length is 10 residues. Per the germline V gene, CDR1 is MDHEN and CDR2 is SYDVKM. Deletions cut 8 bases from V and 7 bases from J, with 6 bases between. The CDR3 protein is CASGRQPQHF. The CDR3 region has the DNA TGTGCCAGCGGCCGACAGCCCCAGCATTTT.

Ten or more counts support this clonotype. V gene TRBV3-1 combines with J gene TRBJ1-2; D might be TRBD1 (6 bases). V dropped 2 bases and J dropped 0 bases, with 13 bases sitting between them. Germline CDR1 is LGHDT and CDR2 is YNNKEL (reference sequence). The CDR3 spans 16 residues. In DNA form, the CDR3 reads TGTGCCAGCAGCCAAAGAGGGGGGGCAACTAACTATGGCTACACCTTC. This translates into CASSQRGGATNYGYTF.

This clonotype came up a few times. V is TRBV7-3 and J is TRBJ1-6; tentatively, D is TRBD1 (5 bases). Trimming took off 5 bases at V and 7 bases at J, with 9 bases between the two ends. The germline gives CDR1 SGHTA, CDR2 FQGTGA. The CDR3 loop spans 13 amino acids. The CDR3 DNA reads TGTGCCAGCAGCCGGGGCGACAATTCACCCCTCCACTTT. Encoded protein: CASSRGDNSPLHF. Drawing the rest from reference TRBV7-3 and TRBJ1-6, the complete variable domain is GAGVSQTPSNKVTEKGKYVELRCDPISGHTALYWYRQSLGQGPEFLIYFQGTGAADDSGLPNDRFFAVRPEGSVSTLKIQRTERGDSAVYLCASSRGDNSPLHFGNGTRLTVT.

This clonotype occurred a few times. The chain is built from TRBV6-1 and TRBJ2-7; no firm D call. Germline-derived CDR1 and CDR2 are MNHNS and SASEGT. This CDR3 is 12 amino acids long. The ends were cut back, 5 bases at V and 6 bases at J, with 11 bases in the middle. CDR3 in amino acids: CASSPGPFEQYF. DNA of the CDR3: TGTGCCAGCAGTCCCGGCCCGTTCGAGCAGTACTTC.

This chain connects TRBV12-3 or TRBV12-4 to TRBJ2-2; 11 positions match TRBD2. Germline trimming cut 2 bases from V and 1 base from J; bases unmatched to any gene: 6. The CDR3 runs 18 residues. The CDR3 spells CASSLWLAGGQNTGELFF. Written as DNA, the CDR3 is TGTGCCAGCAGTTTATGGCTAGCGGGAGGTCAGAACACCGGGGAGCTGTTTTTT.

The V and J genes are TRBV28 and TRBJ1-2, with 10 bases matching TRBD1. After removal of 5 bases from V and 8 bases from J, the junction contained 5 bases not matched to a gene. The CDR3 has 13 amino acids. Germline V lookup: CDR1 MDHEN, CDR2 SYDVKM. Here the CDR3 reads CASSVGTGDGYTF. CDR3 DNA sequence: TGTGCCAGCAGTGTCGGGACAGGGGACGGCTACACCTTC.

This clonotype has a handful of counts. The J gene is TRBJ1-1, the V gene TRBV10-2, with 10 bases aligning to TRBD1. The CDR3 spans 15 residues. The germline CDR1 and CDR2 sequences are WSHSY and SAAADI. V shed 7 bases and J 9 bases; nucleotides not matched to a gene: 14. This chain's CDR3 is CASTYGSGQGGKAFF. The CDR3 nucleotides are TGCGCCAGCACCTATGGATCCGGACAGGGGGGTAAAGCTTTCTTT.

This clonotype was counted ten times or more. The rearrangement joins TRBV6-2 or TRBV6-3 to TRBJ1-3, with 7 bases fitting TRBD1. The CDR3 has 19 residues. In germline, CDR1 is MNHEY, CDR2 SVGEGT. Trimming at V came to 0 bases and at J to 1 base, leaving 12 bases not matched to a gene. CDR3 sequence reads: CASSYSRTGASLSGNTIYF. The CDR3 nucleotides read TGTGCCAGCAGTTACTCGAGAACAGGGGCCTCTCTTTCTGGAAACACCATATATTTT.

CDR3 sequence reads: CASTMGPAVNTGELFF. In nucleotides, the CDR3 is TGTGCCAGCACCATGGGGCCAGCGGTCAACACCGGGGAGCTGTTTTTT. The rearrangement uses TRBV6-1 and TRBJ2-2, with D tentatively TRBD1 or TRBD2 (5 bases each). CDR3 length: 16 amino acids. Trimming removed 7 bases at V and 2 bases at J, with 17 bases between. The germline gives CDR1 MNHNS, CDR2 SASEGT.

The chain carries TRBV29-1 and TRBJ2-5; the match to TRBD1 covers 9 bases. Germline lookup yields CDR1 SQVTM and CDR2 ANQGSEA. This CDR3 contains 14 residues. V lost 7 bases, J lost 7 bases, and 13 bases stayed unmatched. The CDR3 nucleotides read TGCAGCGCCGAGGGGACAGGGCCATTGGCGACCCAGTACTTC. It translates to CSAEGTGPLATQYF.

This clonotype was counted a few times. CDR3 protein: CASSYGGQGAQPQHF. As DNA, the CDR3 is TGTGCCAGCAGTTACGGGGGACAGGGGGCTCAGCCCCAGCATTTT. The chain is built from TRBV6-9 and TRBJ1-5; 12 bases agree with TRBD1. CDR3 length: 15 residues. After removal of 3 bases from V and 6 bases from J, the junction contained 3 bases not matched to a gene. CDR1 and CDR2 (germline): MNHGY, SVAAGI.

This clonotype was detected ten times or more. The chain links TRBV7-3 to TRBJ1-4; the D is unclear. Looked up from germline, CDR1 is SGHTA and CDR2 is FQGTGA. V was shortened by 5 bases and J by 8 bases, with 21 bases between the two germline ends. CDR3 length: 16 residues. The chain's CDR3 is CASSKGMTTSGEKLFF. In DNA form, the CDR3 reads TGTGCCAGCAGCAAAGGGATGACAACCTCGGGGGAAAAACTGTTTTTT.

This clonotype has a count of ten or more. V gene TRBV18 combines with J gene TRBJ2-5; the match to TRBD1 covers 12 bases. The germline V gene encodes CDR1 KGHSH and CDR2 LQKENI. J gave up 5 bases and V 3 bases, and 4 bases lay outside the gene matches. The CDR3 runs to 15 residues. CDR3 protein: CASSPGTGGYETQYF. The CDR3, as DNA: TGTGCCAGCTCACCCGGGACAGGGGGCTACGAGACCCAGTACTTC.

This chain connects TRBV5-6 to TRBJ2-3, with 11 nucleotides matching TRBD1. CDR1 and CDR2 from the germline V gene are SGHDT and YYEEEE. V gave up 6 bases and J gave up 4 bases; unmatched junction bases: 4. This CDR3 is 14 amino acids long. CDR3 protein: CASTGQGASDTQYF. In nucleotides, the CDR3 is TGTGCCAGCACCGGACAGGGGGCATCAGATACGCAGTATTTT.

This clonotype was seen repeatedly, ten times or more. V is TRBV11-2 and J is TRBJ2-4, with D unclear. The CDR3 is made up of 12 amino acids. V gave up 0 bases and J gave up 6 bases, with 3 bases separating them. From germline, CDR1 is SGHAT and CDR2 FQNNGV. The CDR3 region has the DNA TGTGCCAGCAGCTTAGACAGAAACATTCAGTACTTC. Translating gives CASSLDRNIQYF.

This clonotype was recorded a few times. The V and J genes are TRBV18 and TRBJ2-1, with TRBD2 matching over 13 bases. Germline CDR1 reads KGHSH; CDR2 reads LQKENI. Unmatched junction bases numbered 5, after V lost 6 bases and J lost 0 bases. There are 17 residues in the CDR3. This CDR3 is CASSGLAGPSSYNEQFF. In DNA form, the CDR3 reads TGTGCCAGCTCGGGACTAGCGGGACCTAGCTCCTACAATGAGCAGTTCTTC.

This clonotype was seen more than once but under ten times. The chain employs TRBV9 and TRBJ2-7, with D possibly being TRBD1 or TRBD2 (5 bases each). The germline CDR1 and CDR2 sequences are SGDLS and YYNGEE. V was shortened by 1 base and J by 5 bases, with 10 bases between the two germline ends. There are 13 residues in the CDR3. DNA of the CDR3: TGTGCCAGCAGCGTAAGGTGGGGGAACGAGCAGTACTTC. Translating it yields CASSVRWGNEQYF. Together with reference TRBV9 and TRBJ2-7, the CDR3 gives the full variable domain: DSGVTQTPKHLITATGQRVTLRCSPRSGDLSVYWYQQSLDQGLQFLIQYYNGEERAKGNILERFSAQQFPDLHSELNLSSLELGDSALYFCASSVRWGNEQYFGPGTRLTVT.

Points on this clonotype: Since the CDR3 does not end with the conserved phenylalanine or tryptophan, this likely comes from a read error. This chain links TRBV29-1 with TRBJ2-3; D is possibly TRBD2 (7 bases). The germline V and J ends were trimmed by 4 bases and 1 base, with 15 bases remaining between them. Per germline, CDR1 SQVTM and CDR2 ANQGSEA. The CDR3 has 15 residues. CDR3 nucleotides: TGCAGCGTTGCCCTCGGCGGGGGCGGCACAGATACGCAGTATTCT. Translation gives CSVALGGGGTDTQYS.

This sequence joins TRBV28 and TRBJ2-3; the D gene is possibly TRBD1 (5 bases). Germline CDR1 reads MDHEN; CDR2 reads SYDVKM. Trimming left V 6 bases short and J 0 bases short, with 19 bases between. This CDR3 is built from 17 residues. CDR3 residues: CASRDTRTFLSTDTQYF. CDR3 nucleotides: TGTGCCAGCAGGGACACCCGAACCTTCCTTAGCACAGATACGCAGTATTTT.

This clonotype occurred many times. This chain connects TRBV6-5 to TRBJ1-2, with 9 bases that match TRBD1. Unmatched junction bases numbered 3, after V lost 2 bases and J lost 8 bases. Per the germline V gene, CDR1 is MNHEY and CDR2 is SVGAGI. The CDR3 extends over 13 amino acids. DNA of the CDR3: TGTGCCAGCAGTTACGACAGGGGGGGAGGCTACACCTTC. As protein: CASSYDRGGGYTF.

This clonotype was detected only a few times. This sequence joins TRBV25-1 and TRBJ2-7; D ambiguous. The CDR3 totals 12 residues. CDR1 MGHDK and CDR2 SYGVNS come from the germline V gene. V was shortened by 3 bases and J by 3 bases, with 6 bases between the two germline ends. DNA for the CDR3: TGTGCCAGCAGTGATGCACTCTACGAGCAGTACTTC. It yields the protein CASSDALYEQYF.

This clonotype was detected many times. J is TRBJ2-3 and V is TRBV12-3 or TRBV12-4; D gene uncertain. The V gene lost 2 bases and the J gene lost 2 bases, with 5 bases spanning the gap. The CDR3 is made up of 13 amino acids. CDR3 region: CASSLSFTDTQYF. In nucleotides, the CDR3 is TGTGCCAGCAGTTTATCCTTCACAGATACGCAGTATTTT.

This clonotype was seen at least ten times. This sequence joins TRBV12-3 or TRBV12-4 and TRBJ2-5, with TRBD1 matching 7 bases. The junction had 2 bases not matched to a gene; V was cut back by 5 bases and J by 5 bases. CDR3 size: 12 residues. CDR3 residues: CASSKQGETQYF. CDR3 bases: TGTGCCAGCAGTAAACAGGGGGAGACCCAGTACTTC.

There are many counts of this clonotype. One end of the junction fails to match germline, which may point to a read error. J is TRBJ2-7 and V is TRBV11-3; either TRBD1 or TRBD2 may supply D (5 bases each). Germline-derived CDR1 and CDR2 are SGHNT and YENEEA. The CDR3 length is 10 residues. CDR3 coding DNA: TGTGCCAGCAGCCCAGGGTACGAGGGCTTC. Its translation: CASSPGYEGF.

CDR3 sequence (DNA): TGTGCCAGCAGCGGGGGGTCGGGAGGAGATACGCAGTATTTT. The encoded protein is CASSGGSGGDTQYF. The chain employs TRBV27 and TRBJ2-3; 7 nucleotides line up with TRBD2. In germline, CDR1 is MNHEY, CDR2 SMNVEV (reference sequence). Unmatched junction bases numbered 8, after V lost 6 bases and J lost 5 bases. The CDR3 consists of 14 residues.

This clonotype came up a few times. V gene TRBV3-1 combines with J gene TRBJ2-1; 7 nucleotides align to TRBD2. The V gene's germline CDR1 is LGHDT and CDR2 YNNKEL (reference sequence). CDR3 length: 15 residues. The V and J ends lost 1 base and 3 bases, in that order; junction bases with no gene match: 3. The CDR3 coding sequence is TGTGCCAGCAGCCAAGTAGCGGGTGGCTACAATGAGCAGTTCTTC. This encodes CASSQVAGGYNEQFF.

This clonotype was seen only a few times. The chain employs TRBV2 and TRBJ2-2, with D possibly TRBD1 on 5 matching bases. Germline CDR1 is SNHLY and CDR2 is FYNNEI. This CDR3 is built from 14 residues. Trimming shortened V by 8 bases and J by 1 base, and 11 bases separated the two germline ends. The CDR3: CASGAGKNTGELFF. In DNA form, the CDR3 reads TGTGCCAGCGGGGCCGGCAAGAACACCGGGGAGCTGTTTTTT.

This clonotype was observed many times. J is TRBJ1-5 and V is TRBV12-3 or TRBV12-4; possible D gene TRBD1, 6 bases. V was cut by 5 bases and J by 6 bases, with 14 bases left in between. This CDR3 is 14 amino acids long. CDR3 DNA sequence: TGTGCCAGCAGTCTCCTTAGGGGGGGTCAGCCCCAGCATTTT. It is translated as CASSLLRGGQPQHF.